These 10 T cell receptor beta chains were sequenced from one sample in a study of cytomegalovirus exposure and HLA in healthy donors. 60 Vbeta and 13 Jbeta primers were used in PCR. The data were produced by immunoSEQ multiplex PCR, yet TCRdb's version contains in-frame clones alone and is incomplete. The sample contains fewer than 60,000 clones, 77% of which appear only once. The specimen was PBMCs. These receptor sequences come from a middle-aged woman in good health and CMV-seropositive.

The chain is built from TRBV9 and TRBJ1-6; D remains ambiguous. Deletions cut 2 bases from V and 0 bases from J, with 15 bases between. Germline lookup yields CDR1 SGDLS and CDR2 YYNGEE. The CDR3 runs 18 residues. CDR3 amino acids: CASSVSPGRSSYNSPLHF. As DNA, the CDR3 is TGTGCCAGCAGCGTGTCTCCGGGGAGGAGCTCCTATAATTCACCCCTCCACTTT. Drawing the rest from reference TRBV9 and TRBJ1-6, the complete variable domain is DSGVTQTPKHLITATGQRVTLRCSPRSGDLSVYWYQQSLDQGLQFLIQYYNGEERAKGNILERFSAQQFPDLHSELNLSSLELGDSALYFCASSVSPGRSSYNSPLHFGNGTRLTVT.

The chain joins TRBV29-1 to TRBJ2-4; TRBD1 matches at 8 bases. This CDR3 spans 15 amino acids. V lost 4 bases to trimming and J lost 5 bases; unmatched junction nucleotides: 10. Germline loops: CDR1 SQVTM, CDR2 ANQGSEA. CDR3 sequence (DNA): TGCAGCGTTGGGTTCAGGACAGGGCGCCAAAACATTCAGTACTTC. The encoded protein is CSVGFRTGRQNIQYF.

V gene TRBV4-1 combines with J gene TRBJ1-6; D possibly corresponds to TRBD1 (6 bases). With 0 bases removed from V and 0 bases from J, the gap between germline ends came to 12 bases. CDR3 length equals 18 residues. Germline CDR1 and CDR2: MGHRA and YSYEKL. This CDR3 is CASSQEQGLFSYNSPLHF. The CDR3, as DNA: TGCGCCAGCAGCCAAGAACAGGGACTATTCTCCTATAATTCACCCCTCCACTTT.

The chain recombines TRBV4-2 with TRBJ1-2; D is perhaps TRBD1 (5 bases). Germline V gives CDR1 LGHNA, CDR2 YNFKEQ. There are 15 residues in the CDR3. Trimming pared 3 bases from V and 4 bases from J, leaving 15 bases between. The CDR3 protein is CASSQGHSMSYGYTF. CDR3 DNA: TGTGCCAGCAGCCAGGGGCATTCCATGTCCTATGGCTACACCTTC.

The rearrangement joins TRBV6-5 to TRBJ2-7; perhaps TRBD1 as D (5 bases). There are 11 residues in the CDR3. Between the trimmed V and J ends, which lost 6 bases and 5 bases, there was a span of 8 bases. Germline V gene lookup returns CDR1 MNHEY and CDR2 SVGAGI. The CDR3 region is CASRQADEQYF. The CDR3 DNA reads TGTGCCAGCAGACAGGCGGACGAGCAGTACTTC.

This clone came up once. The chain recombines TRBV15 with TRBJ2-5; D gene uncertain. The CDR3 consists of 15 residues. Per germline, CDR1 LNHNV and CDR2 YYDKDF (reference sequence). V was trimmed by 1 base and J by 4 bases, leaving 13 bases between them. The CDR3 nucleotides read TGTGCCACCAGCAGAGTAGCTACACTGGGAGAGACCCAGTACTTC. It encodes CATSRVATLGETQYF.

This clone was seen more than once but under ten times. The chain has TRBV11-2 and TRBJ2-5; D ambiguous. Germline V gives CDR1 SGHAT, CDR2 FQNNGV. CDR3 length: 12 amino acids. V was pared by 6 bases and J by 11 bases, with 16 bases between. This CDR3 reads CASRPTHFEQYF. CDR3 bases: TGTGCCAGCAGACCTACTCATTTTGAGCAGTACTTC.

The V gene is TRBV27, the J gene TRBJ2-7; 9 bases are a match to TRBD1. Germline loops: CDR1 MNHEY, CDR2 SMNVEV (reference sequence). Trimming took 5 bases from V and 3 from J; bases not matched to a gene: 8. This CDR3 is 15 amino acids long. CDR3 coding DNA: TGTGCCAGCAGTCCGACAGGGGGGGAAGACTACGAGCAGTACTTC. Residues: CASSPTGGEDYEQYF.

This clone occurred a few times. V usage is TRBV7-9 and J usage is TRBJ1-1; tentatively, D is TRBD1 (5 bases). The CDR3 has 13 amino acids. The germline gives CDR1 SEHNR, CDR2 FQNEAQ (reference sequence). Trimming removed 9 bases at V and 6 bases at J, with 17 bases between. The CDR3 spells CASSRGGFPEAFF. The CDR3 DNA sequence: TGTGCCAGTAGCCGGGGGGGATTCCCTGAAGCTTTCTTT.

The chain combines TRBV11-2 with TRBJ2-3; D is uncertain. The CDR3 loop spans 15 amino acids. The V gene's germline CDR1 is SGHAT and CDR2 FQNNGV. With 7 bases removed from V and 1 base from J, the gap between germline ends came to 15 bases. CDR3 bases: TGTGCCAGCACCAAAAACCCAACAGGCACAGATACGCAGTATTTT. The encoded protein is CASTKNPTGTDTQYF.